Shown below are 9 T cell receptor beta chains from a single sample sequenced in a study of human T cells and chemical hapten exposure (dated by TCRdb to 2020 to 2022). Receptor amplification or capture employed RACE. Instrument on record: NextSeq 500. TCRdb reprocessed the public reads (quality trimming at Q25 with fastp, clone calling with MiXCR) and kept in-frame beta chains. Rows with a matching CDR3 protein are joined into one entry that keeps the most common DNA and genes. The sample table contains approximately 80,000 distinct CDR3 sequences; only one count was recorded for around 7.8% of them. The top ten hold about 1.6% of the sample. This specimen's time point label, interpreted: patch test 1, 2 weeks after DPC sensitization. Interpreted using the paper, the treatment or condition label stands for: therapeutic diphenylcyclopropenone sensitization with weekly scalp DPC. The sample in question was whole blood, obtained in connection with sensitization to the hapten diphenylcyclopropenone (DPC). These receptors were collected from a woman aged 30 to 39 with alopecia areata. Some clones in this sample may be carry-over from other donors' samples.

This clonotype has a handful of counts. The DNA of the CDR3 is TGTGCCAGCAGTGAATACGGGGCTCTCACTGAAGCTTTCTTT. This sequence encodes CASSEYGALTEAFF. The V and J genes are TRBV2 and TRBJ1-1, with D tentatively TRBD1 (5 bases). V shed 2 bases and J shed 4 bases, with 11 bases lying between them. Germline V lookup: CDR1 SNHLY, CDR2 FYNNEI. The CDR3 runs 14 residues.

The rearrangement joins TRBV30 to TRBJ2-2; TRBD1 agrees at 9 bases. Per the germline V gene, CDR1 is GTSNPN and CDR2 is SVGIG (reference sequence). Trimming at V came to 3 bases and at J to 0 bases, leaving 11 bases not matched to a gene. The CDR3 contains 18 residues. The CDR3 bases are TGTGCCTGGAGCCTAAGCCTCACAGGGGGCGCGAACACCGGGGAGCTGTTTTTT. Encoded protein: CAWSLSLTGGANTGELFF.

This clonotype was counted ten times or more. The chain carries TRBV19 and TRBJ1-5; 9 bases match TRBD1. The V segment lost 5 bases and the J segment 7 bases; nucleotides outside the gene matches: 6. Germline V CDR1 and CDR2: LNHDA, SQIVND (reference sequence). This CDR3 comprises 14 residues. The CDR3 sequence: CASSATTGGQPQHF. For the CDR3, the DNA is TGTGCCAGTAGTGCCACGACAGGGGGGCAGCCCCAGCATTTT.

V is TRBV3-1 and J is TRBJ2-3, with TRBD2 as a possible D gene (6 bases). The CDR3 is 15 residues long. The ends were cut back, 4 bases at V and 5 bases at J, with 16 bases in the middle. Germline CDR1 reads LGHDT; CDR2 reads YNNKEL (reference sequence). The CDR3 DNA reads TGTGCCAGCAGCCCGTCTCCGTCCGGGGGAGATACGCAGTATTTT. It translates to CASSPSPSGGDTQYF.

The genes are TRBV2 and TRBJ1-2; no firm D call. The ends were cut back, 2 bases at V and 0 bases at J, with 7 bases in the middle. The germline CDR1 and CDR2 sequences are SNHLY and FYNNEI. This CDR3 is built from 14 residues. In DNA, the CDR3 is TGTGCCAGCAGTGAATTGCAGCCTAACTATGGCTACACCTTC. As protein: CASSELQPNYGYTF.

V gene TRBV29-1 combines with J gene TRBJ2-7, with D possibly being TRBD1 (6 bases). The CDR3 covers 12 residues. Trimming cost V 4 bases and J 6 bases, with 13 bases left between them. From germline, CDR1 is SQVTM and CDR2 ANQGSEA. CDR3 sequence reads: CSVGTGRGEQYF. The CDR3 region has the DNA TGCAGCGTTGGCACAGGGAGAGGCGAGCAGTACTTC.

This clonotype occurred a few times. The chain joins TRBV10-3 to TRBJ1-1, with 8 positions matching TRBD1. The junction had 2 bases not matched to a gene; V was cut back by 0 bases and J by 2 bases. Per the germline V gene, CDR1 is ENHRY and CDR2 is SYGVKD. CDR3 size: 15 residues. CDR3 in amino acids: CAISESDRVNTEAFF. Written as DNA, the CDR3 is TGTGCCATCAGTGAGTCGGACAGGGTAAACACTGAAGCTTTCTTT.

This clonotype was seen at least ten times. V usage is TRBV28 and J usage is TRBJ1-4; D uncertain. V was pared by 3 bases and J by 4 bases, with 9 bases between. The CDR3 totals 14 residues. Germline V gives CDR1 MDHEN, CDR2 SYDVKM. The CDR3 region has the DNA TGTGCCAGCAGTTTTCGCCAGCGTAATGAAAAACTGTTTTTT. Its protein product is CASSFRQRNEKLFF. Using reference TRBV28 and TRBJ1-4 for the parts outside the CDR3, the full variable domain is DVKVTQSSRYLVKRTGEKVFLECVQDMDHENMFWYRQDPGLGLRLIYFSYDVKMKEKGDIPEGYSVSREKKERFSLILESASTNQTSMYLCASSFRQRNEKLFFGSGTQLSVL.

This clonotype was counted between two and nine times. The chain combines TRBV5-1 with TRBJ1-6; 9 bases align to TRBD1. The trim removed 4 bases at V and 7 bases at J, leaving 9 bases unmatched. The germline V gene has CDR1 SGHRS and CDR2 YFSETQ. This CDR3 region has 16 residues. The CDR3 spells CASSLSGTGRNSPLHF. CDR3 sequence (DNA): TGCGCCAGCAGCCTCTCCGGGACAGGGAGGAATTCACCCCTCCACTTT. The full variable domain, its missing parts supplied by reference TRBV5-1 and TRBJ1-6, is KAGVTQTPRYLIKTRGQQVTLSCSPISGHRSVSWYQQTPGQGLQFLFEYFSETQRNKGNFPGRFSGRQFSNSRSEMNVSTLELGDSALYLCASSLSGTGRNSPLHFGNGTRLTVT.